Each of the 11 T cell receptor beta chains below was sequenced from the same sample in a study of blood T cell repertoires in COVID-19. Profiling relied on immunoSEQ multiplex PCR, and the TCRdb table lists in-frame clones only, not all of them. The sample shows 250,000 or so clones, 80% to 95% of them seen only once. Sequenced sample: peripheral blood. These receptors were taken from a man between 25 and 39 years old with COVID-19, enrolled during active disease.

The chain employs TRBV5-4 and TRBJ1-2; TRBD1 aligns across 7 bases. Germline trimming cut 4 bases from V and 4 bases from J; bases unmatched to any gene: 10. Germline V gives CDR1 SGHNT, CDR2 YYREEE (reference sequence). This CDR3 contains 15 residues. The CDR3 loop reads CASSGGTAPGYGYTF. In DNA, the CDR3 is TGTGCCAGCAGCGGCGGGACAGCGCCGGGCTATGGCTACACCTTC.

In this sample, this clone turned up once. The CDR3 nucleotides are TGTGCCAGCAGTAGCGCTGGAGGACCCGGGGAGCTGTTTTTT. Amino acid sequence: CASSSAGGPGELFF. The rearrangement joins TRBV6-6 to TRBJ2-2; tentatively, D is TRBD2 (5 bases). V was cut by 5 bases and J by 6 bases, with 13 bases left in between. Germline CDR1 and CDR2: MNHNY and SVGAGI (reference sequence). The CDR3 consists of 14 residues.

The V gene is TRBV2, the J gene TRBJ2-3, with TRBD2 as a possible D gene (5 bases). Trimming pared 7 bases from V and 2 bases from J, leaving 13 bases between. There are 14 residues in the CDR3. Germline CDR1 and CDR2: SNHLY and FYNNEI. CDR3 DNA sequence: TGTGCCAGCAACGGGGTACTCTCCACAGATACGCAGTATTTT. This translates into CASNGVLSTDTQYF.

The chain links TRBV5-4 to TRBJ1-3; TRBD1 might be the D (6 bases). The CDR3 is made up of 18 amino acids. V was cut by 3 bases and J by 0 bases, with 19 bases left in between. Germline CDR1 and CDR2: SGHNT and YYREEE (reference sequence). CDR3 nucleotide sequence: TGTGCCAGCAGCTCTTCGACAGGCGAAGGTCCCTCTGGAAACACCATATATTTT. This encodes CASSSSTGEGPSGNTIYF.

The rearrangement joins TRBV6-2 or TRBV6-3 to TRBJ1-2; 7 bases map to TRBD1. Germline values: CDR1 MNHEY, CDR2 SVGEGT. The CDR3 totals 14 residues. V gave up 6 bases and J gave up 8 bases; unmatched junction bases: 12. The CDR3 is CASSPNRDRDGYTF. The CDR3 bases are TGTGCCAGCAGCCCCAACAGAGACAGGGACGGCTACACCTTC.

The chain employs TRBV14 and TRBJ2-2; 9 bases are a match to TRBD1. The V gene's germline CDR1 is SGHDN and CDR2 FVKESK. The ends lost 3 bases at V and 2 bases at J; junction bases unmatched: 4. The CDR3 contains 16 residues. CDR3 loop: CASSQEGQGNTGELFF. As DNA, the CDR3 is TGTGCCAGCAGCCAGGAGGGACAGGGCAACACCGGGGAGCTGTTTTTT.

This chain uses TRBV29-1 with TRBJ1-1, with 9 bases that match TRBD1. V was clipped by 1 base and J by 2 bases; unmatched bases: 2. The CDR3 totals 14 residues. Germline V CDR1 and CDR2: SQVTM, ANQGSEA. CDR3: CSVEGTGVNTEAFF. The CDR3 coding sequence is TGCAGCGTTGAAGGGACAGGGGTTAACACTGAAGCTTTCTTT.

The chain couples TRBV6-5 to TRBJ1-1, with a possible D match to TRBD1 (6 bases). This CDR3 contains 13 residues. Germline CDR1 and CDR2: MNHEY and SVGAGI. V lost 6 bases to trimming and J lost 4 bases, with 12 bases between them. The CDR3 DNA reads TGTGCCAGCAGACCGGACAGTCGCACTGAAGCTTTCTTT. It is translated as CASRPDSRTEAFF.

DNA for the CDR3: TGTGCCAGTACCCAGGGACTAGCGGGAGCAGATACGCAGTATTTT. Amino acid sequence: CASTQGLAGADTQYF. The gene calls are TRBV19 and TRBJ2-3, with 14 nucleotides matching TRBD2. Germline assignment: CDR1 LNHDA and CDR2 SQIVND (reference sequence). V shed 7 bases and J 4 bases; nucleotides not matched to a gene: 4. The CDR3 spans 15 residues.

Only a few counts were recorded for this clone. The chain couples TRBV7-9 to TRBJ2-5; D not certain. Germline V gene lookup returns CDR1 SEHNR and CDR2 FQNEAQ (reference sequence). The CDR3 has 11 residues. V was cut by 2 bases and J by 7 bases, with 5 bases left in between. The CDR3 DNA follows: TGTGCCAGCAGCTTATGGAGGACCCAGTACTTC. Protein sequence: CASSLWRTQYF.

The genes are TRBV5-4 and TRBJ2-5; 8 bases agree with TRBD1. In germline, CDR1 is SGHNT, CDR2 YYREEE (reference sequence). The CDR3 extends over 16 amino acids. With 0 bases clipped from V and 2 bases from J, the junction kept 6 bases outside the gene matches. DNA of the CDR3: TGTGCCAGCAGCTTGGCAGGGGGCCGGGGGCAAGAGACCCAGTACTTC. Translation: CASSLAGGRGQETQYF. The whole variable domain, remainder taken from reference TRBV5-4 and TRBJ2-5, is ETGVTQSPTHLIKTRGQQVTLRCSSQSGHNTVSWYQQALGQGPQFIFQYYREEENGRGNFPPRFSGLQFPNYSSELNVNALELDDSALYLCASSLAGGRGQETQYFGPGTRLLVL.